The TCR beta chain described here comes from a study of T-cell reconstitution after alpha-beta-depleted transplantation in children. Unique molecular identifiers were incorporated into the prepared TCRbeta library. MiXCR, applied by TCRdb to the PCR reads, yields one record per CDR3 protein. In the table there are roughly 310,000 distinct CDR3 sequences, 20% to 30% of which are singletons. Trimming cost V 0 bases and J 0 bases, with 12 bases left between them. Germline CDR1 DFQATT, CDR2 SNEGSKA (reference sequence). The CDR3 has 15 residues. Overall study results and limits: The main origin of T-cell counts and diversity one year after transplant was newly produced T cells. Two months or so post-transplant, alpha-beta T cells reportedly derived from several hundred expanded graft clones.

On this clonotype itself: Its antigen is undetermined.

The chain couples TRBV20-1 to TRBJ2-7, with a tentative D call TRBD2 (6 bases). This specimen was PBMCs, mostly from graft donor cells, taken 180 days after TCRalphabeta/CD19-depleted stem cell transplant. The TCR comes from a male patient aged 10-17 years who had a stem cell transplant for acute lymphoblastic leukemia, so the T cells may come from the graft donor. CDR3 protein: CSARDRGGTSYEQYF. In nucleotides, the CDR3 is TGCAGTGCTAGAGATCGGGGCGGGACCTCCTACGAGCAGTACTTC.